Given below is one T cell receptor (beta chain) in context. Its antigen is still unknown. No base-level quality is on record; no much larger clone is a single base apart. Libraries were built with the immunoSEQ multiplex PCR assay. Primary melanoma tumor tissue was subjected to high-throughput sequencing of the T-cell receptor beta chain. Per the authors' processing: TCRB CDR3 sharing between samples and the distribution of insertions and deletions were included in the repertoire analyses. The predictive value of the T-cell fraction was ranked against histopathological variables by a gradient-boosted model. The table comes from immuneACCESS by way of TCRdb, which keeps in-frame sequences with V and J called. Part of the clones is missing from these tables; in studies checked, under half for an unresolved V gene and the rest for unknown reasons. The DNA gave D and trimming, while V, J and clone size come from that table. The table for this sample lists several hundred clones; 55% to 75% of them were counted only once. Approximately 7.3% of the sample is held by the ten biggest clonotypes.

The germline V gene specifies MDHEN as CDR1 and SYDVKM as CDR2. The CDR3 has 12 amino acids, counting the end cysteine and phenylalanine. Solely the CDR3 DNA is kept, with 36 bases framed from the first base. A distance of 5 bases separates the germline ends of V and J, which lose 8 bases and 0 bases respectively. Each patient's primary melanoma had been surgically resected and was viewed as potentially curable, though still at risk of metastatic recurrence. This entry comes from a study of primary melanoma T cells and metastatic recurrence (dated by TCRdb to about 2020). Concerning the study at large: The cohort comprised more than 150 primary melanomas of stage T2 to T4, with thickness greater than 1 mm. The study examined whether T-cell fraction and T-cell repertoire clonality in primary melanoma tumors predicted patient outcome. The T-cell fraction measured by TCR beta sequencing was weighed against progression-free survival, the clinical outcome chosen for the comparison. Histopathological grading of tumor-infiltrating lymphocytes was compared with the T-cell fraction derived from sequencing.

What the authors observed across the whole study: Compared with adding any other histopathological variable to tumor thickness, adding T-cell fraction reportedly produced a bigger improvement in progression-free survival prediction. A T-cell fraction greater than 20% appeared to be protective whatever the ulceration status, mitotic rate or nodal disease. The authors presented an effective T-cell-mediated antitumor response in primary melanoma only as a suggestion and not as a demonstrated mechanism. Tumor T-cell fraction was reported to predict progression-free survival independently of thickness, ulceration, mitotic rate and age.

Sequences were obtained from melanoma tumor tissue. The chain is encoded by TRBV28 joined to TRBJ1-3; the D gene is not confidently resolved. The clonotype was recovered from a human donor with melanoma. The bases read TGTGCCAGCCGGTACTCTGGAAACACCATATATTTT. This codes for CASRYSGNTIYF.